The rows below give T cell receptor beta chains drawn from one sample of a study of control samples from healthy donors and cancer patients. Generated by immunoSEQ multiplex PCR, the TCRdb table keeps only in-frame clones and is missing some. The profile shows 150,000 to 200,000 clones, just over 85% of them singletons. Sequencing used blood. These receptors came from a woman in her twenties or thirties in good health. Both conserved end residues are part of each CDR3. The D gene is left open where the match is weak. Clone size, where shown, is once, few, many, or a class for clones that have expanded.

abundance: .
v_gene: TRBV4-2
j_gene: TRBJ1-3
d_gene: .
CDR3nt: TGTGCCAGCAGCCAAGAGTCCGGGTCAGGAAACACCATATATTTT
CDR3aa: CASSQESGSGNTIYF

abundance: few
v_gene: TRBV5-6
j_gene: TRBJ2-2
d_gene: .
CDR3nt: TGTGCCACGGCCTCGGGGGCCGGGGAGCTGTTTTTT
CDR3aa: CATASGAGELFF

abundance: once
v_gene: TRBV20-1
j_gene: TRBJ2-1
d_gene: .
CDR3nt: TGCAGTGCTATTTTCGATGAGCAGTTCTTC
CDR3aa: CSAIFDEQFF

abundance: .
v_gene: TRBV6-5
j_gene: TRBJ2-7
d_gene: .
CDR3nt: TGTGCCAGCAGGGGGATCAAACTCTACGAGCAGTACTTC
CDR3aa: CASRGIKLYEQYF

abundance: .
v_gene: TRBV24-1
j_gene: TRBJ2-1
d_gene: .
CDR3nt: TGTGCCACCAGTGATCACCAGGTAACCCCCCGCTCCGCCCGGCTATCAAACAATGAGCAGTTCTTC
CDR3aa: CATSDHQVTPRSARLSNNEQFF

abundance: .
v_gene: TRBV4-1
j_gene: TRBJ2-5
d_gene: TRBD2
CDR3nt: TGCGCCAGCAGCCACCTGGGACTAGCGGGGGGGCCGGAGACCCAGTACTTC
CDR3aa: CASSHLGLAGGPETQYF

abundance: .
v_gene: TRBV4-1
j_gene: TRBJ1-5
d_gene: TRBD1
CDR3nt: TGCGCCAGCAGCCAAGGGACAGGGGGCAATCAGCCCCAGCATTTT
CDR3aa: CASSQGTGGNQPQHF

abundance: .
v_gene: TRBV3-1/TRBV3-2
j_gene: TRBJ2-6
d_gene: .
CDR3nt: TGTGCCAGCAGCCGGGGACGGACGGCGGGGGGGGCCAACGTCCTGACTTTC
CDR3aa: CASSRGRTAGGANVLTF

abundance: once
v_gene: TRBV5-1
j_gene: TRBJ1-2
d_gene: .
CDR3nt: TGCGCCAGCACCGCCCAGGGGAACAACTATGGCTACACCTTC
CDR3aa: CASTAQGNNYGYTF

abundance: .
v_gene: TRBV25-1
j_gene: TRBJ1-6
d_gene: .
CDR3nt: TGTGCCAGCGGTGGAGGTTTTGAGTCACCCCTCCACTTT
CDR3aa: CASGGGFESPLHF

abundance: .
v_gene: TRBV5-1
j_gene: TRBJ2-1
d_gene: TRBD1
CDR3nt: TGCGCCAGCAGCTTGGAACAGGGGTTCTATGAGCAGTTCTTC
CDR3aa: CASSLEQGFYEQFF

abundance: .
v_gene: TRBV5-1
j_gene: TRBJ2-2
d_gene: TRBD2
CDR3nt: TGCGCCAGCAGCTTTAGCGGGGAGAACACCGGGGAGCTGTTTTTT
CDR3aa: CASSFSGENTGELFF

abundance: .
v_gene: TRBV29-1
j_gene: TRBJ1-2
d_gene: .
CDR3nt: TGCAGCGTGGGCTATGGCTACACCTTC
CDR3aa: CSVGYGYTF

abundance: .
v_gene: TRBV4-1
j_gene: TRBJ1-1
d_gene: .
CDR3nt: TGCGCCAGCAGCCACGACACTCGGACAGTTTCCACCGAAGCTTTCTTT
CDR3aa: CASSHDTRTVSTEAFF

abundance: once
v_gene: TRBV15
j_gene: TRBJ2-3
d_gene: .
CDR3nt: TGTGCCACCAGCCGACAAGGAGGGCAACGCACAGATACGCAGTATTTT
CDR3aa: CATSRQGGQRTDTQYF

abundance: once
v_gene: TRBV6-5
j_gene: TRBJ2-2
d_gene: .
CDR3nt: TGTGCCGCTGGTGTGGGCAACGGGGAGCTGTTTTTT
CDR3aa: CAAGVGNGELFF

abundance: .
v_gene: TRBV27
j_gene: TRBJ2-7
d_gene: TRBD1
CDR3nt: TGTGCCAGCAGTCTGACAGGGTACGAGCAGTACTTC
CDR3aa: CASSLTGYEQYF

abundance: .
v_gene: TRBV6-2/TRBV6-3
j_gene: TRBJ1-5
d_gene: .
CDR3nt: TGTGCCAGCAGTTACTCCACAGCGTGGGAGCCCCAGCATTTT
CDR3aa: CASSYSTAWEPQHF

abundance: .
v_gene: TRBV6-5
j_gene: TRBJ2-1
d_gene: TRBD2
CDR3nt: TGTGCCAGCGGACTCGGACTAGCAGCCTACAATGAGCAGTTCTTC
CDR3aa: CASGLGLAAYNEQFF

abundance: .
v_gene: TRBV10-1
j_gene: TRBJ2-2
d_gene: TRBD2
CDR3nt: TGCGCCAGCAGTGAAAGGGAGCGGGAGGGGACCGGGGAGCTGTTTTTT
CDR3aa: CASSEREREGTGELFF

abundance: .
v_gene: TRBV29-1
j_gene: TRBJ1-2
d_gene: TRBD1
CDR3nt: TGCAGCGTTGAAGGGTTTGGGACAGAGCACTATGGCTACACCTTC
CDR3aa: CSVEGFGTEHYGYTF

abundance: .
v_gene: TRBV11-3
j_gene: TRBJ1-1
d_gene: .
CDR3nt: TGTGCCAGCAGCCTTGCAGGGGATCGGACTGAAGCTTTCTTT
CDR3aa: CASSLAGDRTEAFF

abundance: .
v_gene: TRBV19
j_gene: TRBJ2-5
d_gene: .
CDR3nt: TGTGCCAGTAGTATAGGGGCAAGGAAAAAAGAGACCCAGTACTTC
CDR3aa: CASSIGARKKETQYF

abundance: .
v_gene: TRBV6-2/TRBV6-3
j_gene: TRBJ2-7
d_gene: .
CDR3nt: TGTGCCAGCAGTGATGCCGGGCCAGAGCAGTACTTC
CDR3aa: CASSDAGPEQYF

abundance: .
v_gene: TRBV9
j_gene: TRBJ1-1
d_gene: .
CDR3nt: TGTGCCAGCAGCGTAGCAGGTGTGATGAACACTGAAGCTTTCTTT
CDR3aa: CASSVAGVMNTEAFF

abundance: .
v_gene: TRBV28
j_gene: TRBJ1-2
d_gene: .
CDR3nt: TGTGCCAGCAGTTTAATGACAGTGGGATACACCTTC
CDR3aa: CASSLMTVGYTF

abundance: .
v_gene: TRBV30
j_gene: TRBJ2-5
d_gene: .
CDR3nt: TGTGCCTGGAGATCTCCCGGGGGTGGGCAAGAGACCCAGTACTTC
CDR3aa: CAWRSPGGGQETQYF

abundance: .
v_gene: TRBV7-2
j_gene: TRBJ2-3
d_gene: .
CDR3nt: TGTGCCAGCAGCATCCAGACCGGGTCCACAGATACGCAGTATTTT
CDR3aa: CASSIQTGSTDTQYF

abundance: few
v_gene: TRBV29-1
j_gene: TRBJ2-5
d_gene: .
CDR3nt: TGCAGCGTGGACGAGGGCGGGGAGACCCAGTACTTC
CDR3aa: CSVDEGGETQYF

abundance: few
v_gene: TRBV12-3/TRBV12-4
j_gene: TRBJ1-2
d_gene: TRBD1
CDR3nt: TGTGCCAGCAGCCAGGACAGGATTTATGGCTACACCTTC
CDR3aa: CASSQDRIYGYTF

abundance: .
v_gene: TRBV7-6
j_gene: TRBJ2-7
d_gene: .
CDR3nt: TGTGCCAGCACCAAGTTGTCGGAGCTGAGAGGGGAGCAGTACTTC
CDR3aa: CASTKLSELRGEQYF

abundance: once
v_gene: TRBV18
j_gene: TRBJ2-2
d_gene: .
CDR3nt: TGTGCCAGCTCACCGGGACCACCGAACACCGGGGAGCTGTTTTTT
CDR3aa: CASSPGPPNTGELFF

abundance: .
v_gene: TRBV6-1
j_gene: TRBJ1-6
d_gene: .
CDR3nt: TGTGCCAGCAGTGACCTAACAGGGATTAATTCACCCCTCCACTTT
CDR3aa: CASSDLTGINSPLHF

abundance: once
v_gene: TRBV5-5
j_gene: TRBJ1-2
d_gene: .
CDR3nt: TGTGCCAGCAGCTTGGCCGGGGGTGGCTACACCTTC
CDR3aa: CASSLAGGGYTF

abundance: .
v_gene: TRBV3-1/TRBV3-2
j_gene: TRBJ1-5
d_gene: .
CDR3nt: TGTGCCAGCAGTCAAAATAGCAATCAGCCCCAGCATTTT
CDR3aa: CASSQNSNQPQHF

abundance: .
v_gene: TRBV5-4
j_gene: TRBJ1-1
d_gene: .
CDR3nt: TGTGCCAGCAGCTCACAGGGCCTGAACACTGAAGCTTTCTTT
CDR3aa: CASSSQGLNTEAFF

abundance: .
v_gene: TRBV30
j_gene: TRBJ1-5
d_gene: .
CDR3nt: TGTGCCTGGAGTGACCCGGGGGGACATATTAATCAGCCCCAGCATTTT
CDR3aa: CAWSDPGGHINQPQHF

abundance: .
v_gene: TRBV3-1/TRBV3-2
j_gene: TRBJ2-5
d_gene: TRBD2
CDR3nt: TGTGCCAGCAGCCATAGCGGGTCGACCCAGTACTTC
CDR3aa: CASSHSGSTQYF

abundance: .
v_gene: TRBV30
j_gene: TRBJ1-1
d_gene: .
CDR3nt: TGTGCCTGGGCAATCAGGGTTGGGGCTTTCTTT
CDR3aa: CAWAIRVGAFF

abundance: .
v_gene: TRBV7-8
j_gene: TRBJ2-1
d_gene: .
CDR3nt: TGTGCCAGCAGCTTAGACGTTTGGGGTCATGAGCAGTTCTTC
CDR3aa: CASSLDVWGHEQFF

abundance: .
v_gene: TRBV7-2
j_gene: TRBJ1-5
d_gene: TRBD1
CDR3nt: TGTGCCAGCAGCCCGGACAGGGCTAAGCCCCAGCATTTT
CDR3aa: CASSPDRAKPQHF

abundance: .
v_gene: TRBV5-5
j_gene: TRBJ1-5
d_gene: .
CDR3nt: TGTGCCAGCAGCCTATATAGCAATCAGCCCCAGCATTTT
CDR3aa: CASSLYSNQPQHF

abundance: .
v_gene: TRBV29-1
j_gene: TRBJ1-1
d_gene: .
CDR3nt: TGCAGCGCTACGGACGGAGGAGGAGCTTTCTTT
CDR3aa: CSATDGGGAFF

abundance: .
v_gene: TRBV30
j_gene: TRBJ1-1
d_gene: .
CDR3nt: TGTGCCTGGAGTGTAGTGGGGGAGGAAGCTTTCTTT
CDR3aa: CAWSVVGEEAFF

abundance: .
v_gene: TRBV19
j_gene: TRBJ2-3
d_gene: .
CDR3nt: TGTGCCAGTAGTATGGGCATGGCAGATACGCAGTATTTT
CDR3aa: CASSMGMADTQYF

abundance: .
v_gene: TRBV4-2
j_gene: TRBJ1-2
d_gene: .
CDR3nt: TGTGCCAGCAGCTTGGAGGGGAATTATGGCTACACCTTC
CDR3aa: CASSLEGNYGYTF

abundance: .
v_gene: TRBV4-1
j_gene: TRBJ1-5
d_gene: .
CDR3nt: TGCGCCAGCAGCAGGGGGAACAATCAGCCCCAGCATTTT
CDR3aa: CASSRGNNQPQHF

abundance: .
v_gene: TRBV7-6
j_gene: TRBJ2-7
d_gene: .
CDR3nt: TGTGCCAGCAGCTTAGCGGCTGAACCCCACTACGAGCAGTACTTC
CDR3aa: CASSLAAEPHYEQYF

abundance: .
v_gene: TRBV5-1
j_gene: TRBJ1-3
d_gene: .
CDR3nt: TGCGCCAGCAGCTTAGCAGGAACCCCCGCTGGAAACACCATATATTTT
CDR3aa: CASSLAGTPAGNTIYF